Only a few counts were recorded for the clone carrying this TCR beta chain. This record comes from a study of blood T cell repertoires in COVID-19. The repertoire was sequenced with immunoSEQ multiplex PCR; TCRdb's copy has only in-frame clones and lacks some. The sample contains roughly 340,000 clones, approximately 87% of which appear only once. V gave up 3 bases and J gave up 5 bases, with 10 bases separating them. Looked up from germline, CDR1 is SEHNR and CDR2 is FQNEAQ (reference sequence). The CDR3 is made up of 13 amino acids. The chain employs TRBV7-9 and TRBJ1-1; tentative D call: TRBD1 (5 bases). Sequenced material: PBMCs or T cells enriched from blood (not recorded which). This clonotype was sampled from a man aged 35 to 55 in a cohort exposed to, infected with or recovered from COVID-19 (not recorded which). Here the CDR3 reads CASSFQGGTEAFF. The CDR3 region has the DNA TGTGCCAGCAGCTTTCAGGGAGGGACTGAAGCTTTCTTT. The full variable domain, with the rest looked up from reference TRBV7-9 and TRBJ1-1, is DTGVSQNPRHKITKRGQNVTFRCDPISEHNRLYWYRQTLGQGPEFLTYFQNEAQLEKSRLLSDRFSAERPKGSFSTLEIQRTEQGDSAMYLCASSFQGGTEAFFGQGTRLTVV.